This T cell receptor beta chain stems from a study of cytomegalovirus exposure and HLA in healthy donors. Study-level information: Researchers found that more than 70% of 398 genotyped donors fell within the Caucasian-associated ancestry cluster.

Germline V CDR1 and CDR2: MNHEY, SMNVEV (reference sequence). The length of the CDR3 is 13 residues. V lost 6 bases and J lost 6, with 15 bases in between. Whole-study findings and limits: Later analysis showed TCR association rates varying by HLA locus, highest for DRB1 and lowest for HLA-C. A later analysis by the authors found several of the most significant clusters apparently linked to common viral pathogens.

With 60 Vbeta and 13 Jbeta primers, the PCR was carried out. This table comes from immunoSEQ multiplex PCR, and its TCRdb copy is limited to in-frame clones, with some not included. The listing records 85,000 or so clones. On this clone: As yet, its antigen is unknown.

Sequencing was done on a sample of PBMCs. This chain uses TRBV27 with TRBJ2-7; the D gene is possibly TRBD2 (5 bases). This clonotype was sampled from a woman aged 25 to 45 in good health and CMV-seronegative. The CDR3 nucleotides are TGTGCCAGCAGGCTCCGTGGGAGATCCGAGCAGTACTTC. This gives the protein CASRLRGRSEQYF.